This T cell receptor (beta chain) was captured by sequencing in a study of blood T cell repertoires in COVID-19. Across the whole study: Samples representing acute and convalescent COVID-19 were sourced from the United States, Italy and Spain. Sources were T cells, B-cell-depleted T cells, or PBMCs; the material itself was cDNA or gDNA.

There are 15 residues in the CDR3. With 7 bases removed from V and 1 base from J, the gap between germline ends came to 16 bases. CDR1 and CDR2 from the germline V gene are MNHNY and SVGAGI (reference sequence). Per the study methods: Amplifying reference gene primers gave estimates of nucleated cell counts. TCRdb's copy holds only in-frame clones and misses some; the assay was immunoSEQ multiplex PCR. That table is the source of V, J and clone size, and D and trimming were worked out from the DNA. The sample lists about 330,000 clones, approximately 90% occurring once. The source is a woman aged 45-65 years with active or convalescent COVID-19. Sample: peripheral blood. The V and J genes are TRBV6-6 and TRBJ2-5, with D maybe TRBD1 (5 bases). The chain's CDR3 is CASTRAPWGQETQYF. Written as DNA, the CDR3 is TGTGCCAGCACCAGGGCACCATGGGGCCAAGAGACCCAGTACTTC.